Listed here are 31 T cell receptor beta chains from one sample, sequenced in a study of blood T cell repertoires in COVID-19. Using immunoSEQ multiplex PCR, the repertoire was profiled, and TCRdb retains in-frame clones only, with some absent. The data contain over 100,000 clones, roughly 75% of them singletons. Source material: peripheral blood. All receptors derive from a human donor in a cohort sampled during active or convalescent COVID-19.

The chain combines TRBV4-1 with TRBJ2-7; the match to TRBD2 covers 7 bases. The CDR3 has 15 residues. The germline gives CDR1 MGHRA, CDR2 YSYEKL. V dropped 4 bases and J dropped 6; count of bases not matched to a gene: 12. The DNA of the CDR3 is TGCGCCAGCAGCCCCTCCCGACTAGCCGGGGCCGAGCAGTACTTC. This encodes CASSPSRLAGAEQYF.

V is TRBV28 and J is TRBJ2-7, with TRBD1 as a possible D gene (5 bases). The CDR3 loop spans 12 amino acids. V was cut by 3 bases and J by 13 bases, with 16 bases left in between. From germline, CDR1 is MDHEN and CDR2 SYDVKM. As DNA, the CDR3 is TGTGCCAGCAGTTTGACCTACAGGAGTTTATACTTC. Protein sequence: CASSLTYRSLYF.

V gene TRBV27 combines with J gene TRBJ1-6; 8 bases line up with TRBD1. The CDR3 sequence is 16 residues long. Germline CDR1 reads MNHEY; CDR2 reads SMNVEV (reference sequence). The ends lost 4 bases at V and 8 bases at J; junction bases unmatched: 10. CDR3 protein: CASSSNRQGRDSPLHF. In nucleotides, the CDR3 is TGTGCCAGCAGTTCGAACCGACAGGGGCGCGATTCACCCCTCCACTTT.

The chain is built from TRBV5-4 and TRBJ1-2, with 9 bases aligning to TRBD1. This CDR3 region has 16 residues. With 4 bases clipped from V and 3 bases from J, the junction kept 10 bases outside the gene matches. Germline values: CDR1 SGHNT, CDR2 YYREEE (reference sequence). The chain's CDR3 is CASSTPGTGTYYGYTF. The CDR3 region has the DNA TGTGCCAGCAGCACCCCCGGGACAGGGACCTACTATGGCTACACCTTC.

V is TRBV19 and J is TRBJ1-6; 8 positions agree with TRBD1. Germline-derived CDR1 and CDR2 are LNHDA and SQIVND (reference sequence). J was trimmed by 7 bases and V by 5 bases; bases with no gene match: 4. The CDR3 length is 14 residues. CDR3: CASSLGQDNSPLHF. CDR3 in DNA: TGTGCCAGTAGTCTGGGACAGGACAATTCACCCCTCCACTTT.

This clone showed up just a few times. The V gene is TRBV7-2, the J gene TRBJ1-1, with 7 nucleotides matching TRBD1. V was pared by 5 bases and J by 6 bases, with 12 bases of the junction left unmatched. The CDR3 spans 15 residues. Looked up from germline, CDR1 is SGHTA and CDR2 is FQGNSA. CDR3 in DNA: TGTGCCAGCAGCCAGACAGGGAGAGGGTTTGCTGAAGCTTTCTTT. Its translation: CASSQTGRGFAEAFF.

This clone appeared a few times. The gene calls are TRBV6-6 and TRBJ2-1, with 10 bases aligning to TRBD2. V dropped 5 bases and J dropped 1; count of bases not matched to a gene: 8. Germline V lookup: CDR1 MNHNY, CDR2 SVGAGI (reference sequence). The CDR3 has 17 residues. The CDR3 loop is CASSPRTSGPSYNEQFF. CDR3 sequence (DNA): TGTGCCAGCAGTCCTCGGACTAGCGGTCCATCCTACAATGAGCAGTTCTTC.

CDR3 residues: CASSGDSDGTQYF. The CDR3 DNA reads as TGTGCCAGCAGCGGAGATAGCGATGGGACCCAGTACTTC. This chain uses TRBV4-2 with TRBJ2-5, with D possibly matching TRBD2 (5 bases). This CDR3 has 13 residues. Germline V gene data show CDR1 as LGHNA and CDR2 as YNFKEQ. Trimming removed 5 bases from V and 7 bases from J, with 14 bases in between.

Here the CDR3 DNA reads TGCGCCAGCAGCTTGGAGGGGATAGGATACCAAGAGCAGTTCTTC. This codes for CASSLEGIGYQEQFF. The chain combines TRBV5-1 with TRBJ2-1, with a weak D call TRBD1 (5 bases). This CDR3 contains 15 residues. Per the germline V gene, CDR1 is SGHRS and CDR2 is YFSETQ. The germline V and J ends were trimmed by 0 bases and 10 bases, with 17 bases remaining between them.

The chain recombines TRBV3-1 (or the pseudogene TRBV3-2) with TRBJ1-2; D remains unclear. This CDR3 contains 14 residues. Germline CDR1 LGHDT, CDR2 YNNKEL (reference sequence). The germline V and J ends were trimmed by 4 bases and 6 bases, with 15 bases remaining between them. The CDR3 loop reads CASSRSGYWDGYTF. The DNA of the CDR3 is TGTGCCAGCAGCCGCTCCGGGTATTGGGATGGCTACACCTTC.

The V and J genes are TRBV18 and TRBJ2-7; D is perhaps TRBD2 (5 bases). The length of the CDR3 is 14 residues. The V and J ends lost 6 bases and 3 bases respectively, with 15 bases between them. Germline V lookup: CDR1 KGHSH, CDR2 LQKENI. This CDR3 is CASSRGFGHYEQYF. The CDR3 coding sequence is TGTGCCAGCTCCCGCGGGTTCGGGCACTACGAGCAGTACTTC.

This clone has just one count. The gene calls are TRBV11-2 and TRBJ1-1; D may be TRBD1 (6 bases). V was trimmed by 6 bases and J by 0 bases, leaving 14 bases between them. The CDR3 totals 15 residues. Germline V gene data show CDR1 as SGHAT and CDR2 as FQNNGV. The CDR3: CASRPDRPMNTEAFF. The CDR3 coding sequence is TGTGCCAGCAGACCGGACAGACCCATGAACACTGAAGCTTTCTTT.

The rearrangement uses TRBV11-3 and TRBJ2-7; D gene uncertain. The CDR3 spans 13 residues. Germline V CDR1 and CDR2: SGHNT, YENEEA. Trimming cost V 1 base and J 4 bases, with 8 bases left between them. Here the CDR3 DNA reads TGTGCCAGCAGCTTAGGCTCCGGGTACGAGCAGTACTTC. Translated: CASSLGSGYEQYF.

The chain links TRBV24-1 to TRBJ2-1, with TRBD1 identical over 9 bases. The CDR3 loop spans 15 amino acids. After removal of 6 bases from V and 5 bases from J, the junction contained 7 bases not matched to a gene. CDR1 is KGHDR and CDR2 is SFDVKD in the germline V gene. The CDR3 coding sequence is TGTGCCACCAGTTATACGGGACAGGGTAACAATGAGCAGTTCTTC. Encoded protein: CATSYTGQGNNEQFF.

The V and J genes are TRBV7-3 and TRBJ2-7; TRBD2 might be the D (6 bases). The CDR3 runs to 13 residues. The germline gives CDR1 SGHTA, CDR2 FQGTGA. The ends were cut back, 4 bases at V and 7 bases at J, with 14 bases in the middle. The CDR3 sequence: CASSSSRAGEQYF. In DNA, the CDR3 is TGTGCCAGCAGCTCATCGAGGGCGGGGGAGCAGTACTTC.

This chain links TRBV29-1 with TRBJ1-1; maybe TRBD1 (6 bases). The germline V gene has CDR1 SQVTM and CDR2 ANQGSEA. The CDR3 extends over 13 amino acids. With 3 bases removed from V and 4 bases from J, the gap between germline ends came to 12 bases. CDR3 loop: CSVDGGRSTEAFF. The DNA of the CDR3 is TGCAGCGTTGATGGGGGCCGCAGCACTGAAGCTTTCTTT.

V gene TRBV29-1 combines with J gene TRBJ1-1; D possibly corresponds to TRBD1 (6 bases). Germline CDR1 SQVTM, CDR2 ANQGSEA. Trimming took off 5 bases at V and 4 bases at J, with 17 bases between the two ends. This CDR3 has 14 amino acids. The CDR3 nucleotides read TGCAGCGTTAGGGGGGGCGGGTTGAGCACTGAAGCTTTCTTT. Residues: CSVRGGGLSTEAFF. The full variable domain, completed using reference TRBV29-1 and TRBJ1-1, is SAVISQKPSRDICQRGTSLTIQCQVDSQVTMMFWYRQQPGQSLTLIATANQGSEATYESGFVIDKFPISRPNLTFSTLTVSNMSPEDSSIYLCSVRGGGLSTEAFFGQGTRLTVV.

The chain uses TRBV19 and TRBJ2-4; D ambiguous. V lost 5 bases and J 4 bases, leaving 15 bases between the germline ends. This CDR3 is 15 amino acids long. Germline V gene data show CDR1 as LNHDA and CDR2 as SQIVND (reference sequence). Here the CDR3 DNA reads TGTGCCAGTAGTGACTCTCCGTACGTAAAAAACATTCAGTACTTC. Its protein is CASSDSPYVKNIQYF.

J is TRBJ2-5 and V is TRBV3-1 (or the pseudogene TRBV3-2), with 12 bases lining up with TRBD1. This CDR3 has 12 residues. The germline CDR1 and CDR2 sequences are LGHDT and YNNKEL (reference sequence). J lost 13 bases, V lost 4 bases, and 4 bases had no gene match. The CDR3 is CASSRGQGAVYF. CDR3 in DNA: TGTGCCAGCAGCCGGGGACAGGGGGCTGTGTACTTC.

J is TRBJ2-3 and V is TRBV5-8; TRBD2 aligns across 11 bases. Trimming at V came to 0 bases and at J to 2 bases, leaving 11 bases not matched to a gene. Looked up from germline, CDR1 is SGHTS and CDR2 is YDEGEE. CDR3 length: 19 residues. CDR3 sequence: CASSLGLAGGLPYTDTQYF. As DNA, the CDR3 is TGTGCCAGCAGCTTGGGGCTAGCGGGGGGCCTCCCGTACACAGATACGCAGTATTTT.

This clone appeared once. This chain uses TRBV28 with TRBJ2-1; 13 nucleotides align to TRBD2. Losses at the gene ends were 4 bases for V and 6 bases for J; bases not matched to a gene: 6. Germline CDR1 is MDHEN and CDR2 is SYDVKM. The length of the CDR3 is 16 residues. CDR3 coding DNA: TGTGCCAGCAGTTCGGGACTAGCGGGATTACTCAATGAGCAGTTCTTC. Its protein product is CASSSGLAGLLNEQFF. The complete variable domain, with remaining parts taken from reference TRBV28 and TRBJ2-1, reads DVKVTQSSRYLVKRTGEKVFLECVQDMDHENMFWYRQDPGLGLRLIYFSYDVKMKEKGDIPEGYSVSREKKERFSLILESASTNQTSMYLCASSSGLAGLLNEQFFGPGTRLTVL.

The chain has TRBV7-9 and TRBJ2-7; 8 positions agree with TRBD1. The germline V gene has CDR1 SEHNR and CDR2 FQNEAQ (reference sequence). The V segment lost 0 bases and the J segment 4 bases; nucleotides outside the gene matches: 8. The CDR3 contains 16 residues. The CDR3 DNA reads as TGTGCCAGCAGCTTAGCGCGTGGACAGGGCTTGTACGAGCAGTACTTC. Translating it yields CASSLARGQGLYEQYF.

The chain carries TRBV7-2 and TRBJ2-1; 7 bases agree with TRBD2. From germline, CDR1 is SGHTA and CDR2 FQGNSA. Unmatched junction bases numbered 6, after V lost 1 base and J lost 6 bases. The length of the CDR3 is 15 residues. The CDR3 sequence is CASSLGGSGSNEQFF. As DNA, the CDR3 is TGTGCCAGCAGCTTAGGCGGGAGTGGGAGCAATGAGCAGTTCTTC. The entire variable domain, with the rest obtained from reference TRBV7-2 and TRBJ2-1, is as follows: GAGVSQSPSNKVTEKGKDVELRCDPISGHTALYWYRQSLGQGLEFLIYFQGNSAPDKSGLPSDRFSAERTGGSVSTLTIQRTQQEDSAVYLCASSLGGSGSNEQFFGPGTRLTVL.

The chain combines TRBV6-6 with TRBJ1-1; possibly TRBD1 for D (6 bases). The CDR3 runs 13 residues. CDR1 and CDR2 from the germline V gene are MNHNY and SVGAGI (reference sequence). V was shortened by 6 bases and J by 8 bases, with 16 bases between the two germline ends. The CDR3 coding sequence is TGTGCCAGCAGCCTACAATCCGGGACAGAAGCTTTCTTT. It is translated as CASSLQSGTEAFF.

This chain connects TRBV11-2 to TRBJ2-1; 9 bases line up with TRBD2. CDR1 is SGHAT, CDR2 FQNNGV, per germline. Trimming removed 5 bases from V and 5 bases from J; junction bases left unmatched: 7. This CDR3 has 15 residues. CDR3 residues: CASSLGLANHNEQFF. Written as DNA, the CDR3 is TGTGCCAGCAGCCTTGGACTAGCGAATCACAATGAGCAGTTCTTC.

This chain connects TRBV9 to TRBJ2-3; D perhaps matches TRBD1 (5 bases). The V gene's germline CDR1 is SGDLS and CDR2 YYNGEE. With 0 bases removed from V and 6 bases from J, the gap between germline ends came to 11 bases. The CDR3 covers 14 residues. The CDR3 loop is CASSVGKGSDTQYF. DNA for the CDR3: TGTGCCAGCAGCGTAGGGAAGGGGTCGGATACGCAGTATTTT.

The chain is built from TRBV30 and TRBJ1-6, with 8 bases fitting TRBD1. The CDR3 has 13 residues. The germline CDR1 and CDR2 sequences are GTSNPN and SVGIG (reference sequence). The J segment lost 7 bases and the V segment lost 5 bases, leaving 4 bases of the junction unmatched. The CDR3 DNA is TGTGCCTGGGGGACAGGCGTGAATTCACCCCTCCACTTT. Translating gives CAWGTGVNSPLHF.

The gene calls are TRBV6-5 and TRBJ2-2; 7 bases agree with TRBD1. The CDR3 contains 16 residues. The trim removed 0 bases at V and 1 base at J, leaving 2 bases unmatched. Germline lookup yields CDR1 MNHEY and CDR2 SVGAGI. CDR3 loop: CASSYSYRGNTGELFF. CDR3 sequence (DNA): TGTGCCAGCAGTTACTCGTACAGGGGGAACACCGGGGAGCTGTTTTTT.

V gene TRBV19 combines with J gene TRBJ1-1, with 9 bases aligning to TRBD1. The ends lost 5 bases at V and 8 bases at J; junction bases unmatched: 6. This CDR3 is built from 13 residues. Germline V gives CDR1 LNHDA, CDR2 SQIVND (reference sequence). The CDR3 spells CASSLHRGLEAFF. Written as DNA, the CDR3 is TGTGCCAGTAGTCTTCACAGGGGGCTCGAAGCTTTCTTT.

J is TRBJ2-1 and V is TRBV14; TRBD2 matches 15 bases. V lost 3 bases, J lost 16 bases, and 13 bases stayed unmatched. CDR3 size: 16 residues. Germline V gene data show CDR1 as SGHDN and CDR2 as FVKESK. The CDR3 protein is CASSQRGLAGGPIPFF. CDR3 nucleotides: TGTGCCAGCAGCCAGCGGGGACTAGCGGGAGGCCCTATACCCTTCTTC.

The chain links TRBV21-1 to TRBJ1-4; TRBD1 is the table's D call, not checked against the DNA. TRBV21-1 is described as a pseudogene. The CDR3 length is 21 residues. As DNA, the CDR3 is TGTGCCAGCAGCAAAGGGAGGTTTGGGACAGGGGGGGAGATGACTAATGAAAAACTGTTTTTT. Amino acid sequence: CASSKGRFGTGGEMTNEKLFF.